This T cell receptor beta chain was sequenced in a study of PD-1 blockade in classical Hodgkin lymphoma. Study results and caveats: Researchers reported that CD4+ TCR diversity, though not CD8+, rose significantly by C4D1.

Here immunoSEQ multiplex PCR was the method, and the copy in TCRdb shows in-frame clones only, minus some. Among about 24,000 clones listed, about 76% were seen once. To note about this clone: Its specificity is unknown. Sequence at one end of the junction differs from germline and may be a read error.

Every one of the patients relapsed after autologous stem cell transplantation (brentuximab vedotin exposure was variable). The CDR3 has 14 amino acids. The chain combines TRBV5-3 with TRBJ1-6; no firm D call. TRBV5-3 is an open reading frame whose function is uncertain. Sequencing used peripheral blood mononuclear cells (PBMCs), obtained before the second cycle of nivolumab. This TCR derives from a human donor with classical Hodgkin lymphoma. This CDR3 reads CASSLASKNSPLHF. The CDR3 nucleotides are TGTGCCAGCAGCTTGGCTTCAAAGAATTCACCCCTCCACTTT.